Listed below are T cell receptor beta chains from one sample, sequenced in a study of T cells after somatic rescue of genetic block. Clones were sequenced by immunoSEQ multiplex PCR, and TCRdb holds only the in-frame ones, with some missing. Here the sample spans under 150,000 clones, about nine tenths being singletons. Source material: peripheral blood mononuclear cells (PBMCs). The source of these receptors is a young woman. The CDR3 runs from the conserved cysteine through the conserved F or W. D genes are given only for firm matches.

TRBJ1-2 | TRBD1 | TRBV4-3 | CASSQQGGGGYTF | TGCGCCAGCAGCCAACAGGGGGGCGGTGGCTACACCTTC
TRBJ2-1 | . | TRBV30 | CAWSLTGRSEQFF | TGTGCCTGGAGTCTTACCGGACGGAGTGAGCAGTTCTTC
TRBJ2-1 | . | TRBV5-4 | CASSKIDSRRLF | TGTGCCAGCAGCAAGATCGACAGCCGCCGTCTCTTC
TRBJ2-7 | TRBD2 | TRBV4-1 | CASSPRSSGSYEQYF | TGCGCCAGCAGCCCGCGTTCTAGCGGCTCCTACGAGCAGTACTTC
TRBJ2-5 | . | TRBV13 | CASSSIGGQETQYF | TGTGCCAGCAGCTCCATAGGGGGCCAAGAGACCCAGTACTTC
TRBJ1-1 | . | TRBV28 | CASRTPGNTEAFF | TGTGCCAGCAGAACTCCGGGGAACACTGAAGCTTTCTTT
TRBJ1-1 | . | TRBV4-3 | CASTGAGNTEAFF | TGCGCCAGCACCGGGGCGGGGAACACTGAAGCTTTCTTT
TRBJ2-7 | . | TRBV2 | CASSDGGQRVYEQYF | TGTGCCAGCAGTGATGGGGGGCAGCGGGTCTACGAGCAGTACTTC
TRBJ1-2 | TRBD1 | TRBV14 | CASSQGTGRIYGYTF | TGTGCCAGCAGCCAGGGGACAGGGAGGATCTATGGCTACACCTTC
TRBJ2-5 | . | TRBV15 | CATSRAGAQETQYF | TGTGCCACCAGCAGAGCGGGGGCTCAGGAGACCCAGTACTTC